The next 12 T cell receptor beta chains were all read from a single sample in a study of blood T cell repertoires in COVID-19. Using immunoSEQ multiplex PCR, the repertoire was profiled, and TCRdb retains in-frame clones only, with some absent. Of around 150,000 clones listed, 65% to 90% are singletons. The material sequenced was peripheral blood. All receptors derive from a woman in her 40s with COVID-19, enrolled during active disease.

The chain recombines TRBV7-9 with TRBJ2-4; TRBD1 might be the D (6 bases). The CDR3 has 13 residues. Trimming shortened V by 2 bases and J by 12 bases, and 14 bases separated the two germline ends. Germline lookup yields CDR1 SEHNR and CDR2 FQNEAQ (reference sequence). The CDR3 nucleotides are TGTGCCAGCAGCTTACCCACAGGGTTCTATCAGTACTTC. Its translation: CASSLPTGFYQYF.

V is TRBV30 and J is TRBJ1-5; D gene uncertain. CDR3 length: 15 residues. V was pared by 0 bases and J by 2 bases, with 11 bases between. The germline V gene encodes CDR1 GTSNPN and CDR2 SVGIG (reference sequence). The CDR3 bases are TGTGCCTGGAGTGTGAGGATGAGTCGCAATCAGCCCCAGCATTTT. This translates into CAWSVRMSRNQPQHF.

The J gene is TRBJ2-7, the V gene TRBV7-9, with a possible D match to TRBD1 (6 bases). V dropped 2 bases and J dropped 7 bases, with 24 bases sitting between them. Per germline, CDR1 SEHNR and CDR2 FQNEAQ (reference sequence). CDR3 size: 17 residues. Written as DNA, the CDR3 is TGTGCCAGCAGCTTAATGGGTGGACAGACGGGCGGAAGAGAGCAGTACTTC. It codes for CASSLMGGQTGGREQYF.

The CDR3 reads CASSEAGTSGYNEQFF. In DNA, the CDR3 is TGCGCCAGCAGTGAGGCCGGGACTAGCGGCTACAATGAGCAGTTCTTC. The chain couples TRBV10-1 to TRBJ2-1, with 11 positions matching TRBD2. The CDR3 loop spans 16 amino acids. From germline, CDR1 is WNHNN and CDR2 SYGVQD (reference sequence). Trimming cost V 2 bases and J 3 bases; bases outside gene matches: 3.

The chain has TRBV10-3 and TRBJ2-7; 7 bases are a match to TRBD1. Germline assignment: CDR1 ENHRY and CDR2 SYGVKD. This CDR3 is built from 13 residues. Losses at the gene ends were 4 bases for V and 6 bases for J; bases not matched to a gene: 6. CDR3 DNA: TGTGCCATCAGTGGGGGGACAGTAGGCGAGCAGTACTTC. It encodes CAISGGTVGEQYF.

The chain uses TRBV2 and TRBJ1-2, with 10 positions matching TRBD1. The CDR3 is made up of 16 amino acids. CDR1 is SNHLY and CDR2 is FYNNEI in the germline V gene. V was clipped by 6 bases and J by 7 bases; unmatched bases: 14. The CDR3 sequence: CASSETLRDRGGGYTF. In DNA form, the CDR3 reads TGTGCCAGCAGCGAAACACTCCGGGACAGGGGTGGTGGCTACACCTTC.

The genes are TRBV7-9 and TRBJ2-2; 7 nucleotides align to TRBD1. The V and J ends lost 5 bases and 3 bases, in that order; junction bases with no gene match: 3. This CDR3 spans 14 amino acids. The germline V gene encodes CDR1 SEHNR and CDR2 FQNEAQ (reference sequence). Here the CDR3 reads CASSPGQYTGELFF. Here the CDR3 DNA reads TGTGCCAGCAGCCCGGGACAGTACACCGGGGAGCTGTTTTTT.

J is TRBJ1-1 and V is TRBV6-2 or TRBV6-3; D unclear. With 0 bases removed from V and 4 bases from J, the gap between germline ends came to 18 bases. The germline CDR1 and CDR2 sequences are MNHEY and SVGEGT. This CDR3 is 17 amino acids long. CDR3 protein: CASSYSTVPARSTEAFF. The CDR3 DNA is TGTGCCAGCAGTTACTCCACAGTGCCCGCCCGTAGCACTGAAGCTTTCTTT.

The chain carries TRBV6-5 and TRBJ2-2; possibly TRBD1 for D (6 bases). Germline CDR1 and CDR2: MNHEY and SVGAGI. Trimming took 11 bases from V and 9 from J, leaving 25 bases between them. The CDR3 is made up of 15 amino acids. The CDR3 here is CACKWETGPTRELFF. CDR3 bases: TGTGCCTGCAAATGGGAGACAGGCCCTACCAGGGAGCTGTTTTTT.

CDR3 sequence reads: CASSLGSFIGADTQYF. The CDR3 DNA is TGCGCCAGCAGCTTGGGCTCTTTCATAGGGGCAGATACGCAGTATTTT. This rearrangement joins TRBV5-1 to TRBJ2-3; D perhaps matches TRBD1 (5 bases). The V end lost 0 bases, the J end lost 4 bases, and 15 bases lay between the germline ends. Germline CDR1 and CDR2: SGHRS and YFSETQ. CDR3 length equals 16 residues.

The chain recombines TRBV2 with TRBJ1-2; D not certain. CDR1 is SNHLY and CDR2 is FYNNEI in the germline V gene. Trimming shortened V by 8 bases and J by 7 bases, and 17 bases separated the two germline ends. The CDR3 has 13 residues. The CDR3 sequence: CASLPVLLRGYTF. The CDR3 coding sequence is TGTGCCAGCCTTCCGGTTCTCCTTCGTGGCTACACCTTC.

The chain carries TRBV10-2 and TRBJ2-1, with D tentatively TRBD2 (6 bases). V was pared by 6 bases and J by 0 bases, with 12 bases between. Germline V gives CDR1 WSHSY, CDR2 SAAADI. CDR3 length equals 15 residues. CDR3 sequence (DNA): TGCGCCAGCAGCCGGCGGGGTAGCTCCTACAATGAGCAGTTCTTC. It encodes CASSRRGSSYNEQFF.